This T cell receptor (beta chain) was recorded in a study of Graves' ophthalmopathy and Graves' hyperthyroidism. Study-wide points: Sensitivity reached more than 85% and specificity about 81% for a 13-signature model separating ophthalmopathy from stable hyperthyroidism. Thyroid clonotypes that were expanded above 0.001 frequency mostly also appeared in blood.

As diagnostic evidence, clinical symptoms, serum thyroxine, TRAb, thyroid ultrasound and orbital computed tomography were relied upon. A note on this clonotype: Antigen unknown. One end of the junction fails to match germline, which may point to a read error.

Beta-chain TCR CDR3 regions were amplified from RNA transcripts. HTBI primers were used in a first-round RT-PCR, which preceded a second-round multiplex PCR. TCRdb reanalysed the multiplex PCR reads using MiXCR and keeps one entry per CDR3 protein. The table has roughly 50,000 distinct CDR3 sequences, 50% seen once. The sequence was collected from an adult man with Graves' ophthalmopathy. Sequenced material: peripheral blood.

The CDR3 region is CASSLARRENYGYTF. The DNA for the CDR3 is TGCGCCAGCAGCTTGGCGCGACGGGAGAACTATGGCTACACCTTC. V gene TRBV7-9 combines with J gene TRBJ1-2; D gene uncertain. This CDR3 has 15 amino acids. Germline V gene sequence: CDR1 SEHNR, CDR2 FQNEAQ (reference sequence).